These 26 T cell receptor beta chains were sequenced from one sample in a study of beta chain features in type 1 diabetes. The whole isolated RNA underwent reverse transcription, so sequencing captured expressed TCRB transcripts. Assay used: immunoSEQ multiplex PCR; TCRdb lists only in-frame clones, some missing. The sample consists of 200,000 to 250,000 clones, about a tenth of them appearing once. The source material was central memory CD4+ T cells from blood. These receptors were taken from a man younger than 30 in good health.

This clone has ten or more counts. This sequence joins TRBV30 and TRBJ2-7; D remains ambiguous. This CDR3 has 13 residues. The germline CDR1 and CDR2 sequences are GTSNPN and SVGIG (reference sequence). The germline V and J ends were trimmed by 0 bases and 9 bases, with 15 bases remaining between them. CDR3 bases: TGTGCCTGGAGTGTACAGTCCCCCCCGTGGCAGTACTTC. It codes for CAWSVQSPPWQYF. The full variable domain, in which reference TRBV30 and TRBJ2-7 provide the parts outside the CDR3, is SQTIHQWPATLVQPVGSPLSLECTVEGTSNPNLYWYRQAAGRGLQLLFYSVGIGQISSEVPQNLSASRPQDRQFILSSKKLLLSDSGFYLCAWSVQSPPWQYFGPGTRLTVT.

This clone was detected only a few times. V and J are TRBV30 and TRBJ2-1; perhaps D is TRBD1 or TRBD2 (6 bases each). V was pared by 2 bases and J by 3 bases, with 11 bases between. The CDR3 consists of 14 residues. Germline CDR1 and CDR2: GTSNPN and SVGIG (reference sequence). CDR3 bases: TGTGCCTGGAGTCCCAGGGGAGGCTACAATGAGCAGTTCTTC. The encoded protein is CAWSPRGGYNEQFF.

The chain has TRBV7-2 and TRBJ2-7; D may match TRBD1 or TRBD2 (5 bases each). The germline gives CDR1 SGHTA, CDR2 FQGNSA. Trimming shortened V by 2 bases and J by 3 bases, and 14 bases separated the two germline ends. The CDR3 sequence is 15 residues long. Here the CDR3 reads CASSLFGGSSYEQYF. In nucleotides, the CDR3 is TGTGCCAGCAGCTTATTTGGGGGATCGAGCTACGAGCAGTACTTC.

This clone has ten or more counts. The CDR3 DNA sequence: TGTGCCAGCTCACCGGAATCAGGGGAGGACATTCAGTACTTC. This codes for CASSPESGEDIQYF. The chain links TRBV18 to TRBJ2-4; possibly TRBD1 or TRBD2 for D (6 bases each). CDR1 and CDR2 from the germline V gene are KGHSH and LQKENI. This CDR3 is built from 14 residues. Deletions cut 3 bases from V and 8 bases from J, with 14 bases between.

V gene TRBV28 combines with J gene TRBJ2-7; D may be TRBD2 (5 bases). From germline, CDR1 is MDHEN and CDR2 SYDVKM. The CDR3 runs 14 residues. Trimming took 4 bases from V and 7 from J, leaving 17 bases between them. The chain's CDR3 is CASSSSETGREQYF. The DNA for the CDR3 is TGTGCCAGCAGTTCCTCGGAAACGGGGAGAGAGCAGTACTTC.

This clone came up many times. The chain couples TRBV10-3 to TRBJ2-1, with TRBD2 identical over 14 bases. The J segment lost 9 bases and the V segment lost 7 bases, leaving 8 bases of the junction unmatched. The germline V gene has CDR1 ENHRY and CDR2 SYGVKD. The length of the CDR3 is 15 residues. The CDR3 loop reads CAITGTSGSEGEQFF. The CDR3 DNA reads TGTGCCATCACCGGGACTAGCGGGAGCGAAGGTGAGCAGTTCTTC.

This clone is a singleton in its sample. The chain is built from TRBV5-4 and TRBJ2-6; no clear D. The CDR3 covers 16 residues. The germline V gene encodes CDR1 SGHNT and CDR2 YYREEE (reference sequence). V was clipped by 6 bases and J by 0 bases, with 13 bases between them. CDR3 nucleotides: TGTGCCAGCACTATCGGACGGCGCTCTGGGGCCAACGTCCTGACTTTC. This translates into CASTIGRRSGANVLTF.

This clone was counted between two and nine times. The J gene is TRBJ2-3, the V gene TRBV4-3; D is uncertain. From germline, CDR1 is LGHNA and CDR2 YSLEER. The CDR3 has 12 residues. The ends were cut back, 0 bases at V and 5 bases at J, with 3 bases in the middle. The CDR3 loop is CASSQDQDTQYF. The CDR3 bases are TGCGCCAGCAGCCAAGATCAAGATACGCAGTATTTT.

In this sample, this clone turned up once. V gene TRBV13 combines with J gene TRBJ2-1; TRBD1 agrees at 9 bases. The J segment lost 9 bases and the V segment lost 5 bases, leaving 8 bases of the junction unmatched. This CDR3 has 14 amino acids. Germline V CDR1 and CDR2: PRHDT, FYEKMQ (reference sequence). In DNA form, the CDR3 reads TGTGCCAGCAGCGTCCGGGACAGGGAAGCTGAGCAGTTCTTC. Translated, it gives CASSVRDREAEQFF. Combining the CDR3 with reference TRBV13 and TRBJ2-1 gives the whole variable domain AAGVIQSPRHLIKEKRETATLKCYPIPRHDTVYWYQQGPGQDPQFLISFYEKMQSDKGSIPDRFSAQQFSDYHSELNMSSLELGDSALYFCASSVRDREAEQFFGPGTRLTVL.

There are a few counts of this clone. V is TRBV5-6 and J is TRBJ2-3; D is ambiguous. Germline V lookup: CDR1 SGHDT, CDR2 YYEEEE. The germline V and J ends were trimmed by 4 bases and 6 bases, with 12 bases remaining between them. CDR3 size: 13 residues. This CDR3 is CASSPSRIDTQYF. In DNA form, the CDR3 reads TGTGCCAGCAGCCCTAGTCGGATCGATACGCAGTATTTT.

This clone has just a few counts. The genes are TRBV9 and TRBJ2-3; D is uncertain. This CDR3 has 14 amino acids. V was pared by 1 base and J by 0 bases, with 6 bases between. Germline CDR1 SGDLS, CDR2 YYNGEE. In DNA form, the CDR3 reads TGTGCCAGCAGCGTAATCTCTAGCACAGATACGCAGTATTTT. Protein product: CASSVISSTDTQYF.

The rearrangement links TRBV7-6 to TRBJ2-7; possible D gene TRBD2, 6 bases. CDR3 length: 15 residues. Between the trimmed V and J ends, which lost 5 bases and 3 bases, there was a span of 17 bases. Germline loops: CDR1 SGHVS, CDR2 FNYEAQ. The CDR3: CASSPLGGAVYEQYF. CDR3 bases: TGTGCCAGCAGCCCCCTAGGCGGGGCGGTCTACGAGCAGTACTTC.

J is TRBJ2-3 and V is TRBV7-9; no clear D. CDR1 is SEHNR, CDR2 FQNEAQ, per germline (reference sequence). The V gene lost 7 bases and the J gene lost 0 bases, with 11 bases spanning the gap. This CDR3 has 14 residues. The CDR3 region is CASNDGPSTDTQYF. CDR3 coding DNA: TGTGCCAGCAACGACGGTCCTAGCACAGATACGCAGTATTTT.

This clone appeared a few times. This chain links TRBV28 with TRBJ2-4, with 12 bases matching TRBD2. CDR1 is MDHEN, CDR2 SYDVKM, per germline. This CDR3 is built from 16 residues. With 6 bases clipped from V and 0 bases from J, the junction kept 3 bases outside the gene matches. The CDR3 nucleotides are TGTGCCAGCAGACTAGCGGGAGGTCTAGCCAAAAACATTCAGTACTTC. It codes for CASRLAGGLAKNIQYF.

The V gene is TRBV5-1, the J gene TRBJ1-1, with D possibly TRBD1 on 6 matching bases. Germline lookup yields CDR1 SGHRS and CDR2 YFSETQ. There are 11 residues in the CDR3. Trimming removed 7 bases at V and 6 bases at J, with 10 bases between. Written as DNA, the CDR3 is TGCGCCAGCCTTGGGGGCGCTGAAGCTTTCTTT. Translating it yields CASLGGAEAFF.

The rearrangement links TRBV11-2 to TRBJ2-1; D not certain. V was shortened by 5 bases and J by 8 bases, with 25 bases between the two germline ends. The germline V gene encodes CDR1 SGHAT and CDR2 FQNNGV. This CDR3 contains 17 residues. CDR3 sequence: CASSTSPRGYYPHEQFF. The CDR3 DNA sequence: TGTGCCAGCAGCACCTCCCCCCGCGGCTATTACCCTCATGAGCAGTTCTTC.

This clone was counted between two and nine times. CDR3 amino acids: CASSVDGTPRDEQFF. The CDR3 DNA reads TGTGCCAGCAGCGTAGACGGGACCCCCCGGGATGAGCAGTTCTTC. The rearrangement joins TRBV9 to TRBJ2-1, with D tentatively TRBD1 or TRBD2 (5 bases each). Trimming stripped 0 bases from V and 8 bases from J, with 15 bases between. The CDR3 length is 15 residues. The germline gives CDR1 SGDLS, CDR2 YYNGEE.

At least ten counts were recorded for this clone. V and J are TRBV7-8 and TRBJ2-7; the D is unclear. The V end was cut by 6 bases, the J end by 0 bases, with 12 bases between. Germline CDR1 reads SGHVS; CDR2 reads FQNEAQ. This CDR3 is 14 amino acids long. The CDR3: CASSRTANSYEQYF. CDR3 nucleotides: TGTGCCAGCAGTAGGACCGCTAACTCCTACGAGCAGTACTTC.

This clone came up a few times. The V gene is TRBV7-2, the J gene TRBJ2-1, with D possibly matching TRBD2 (5 bases). This CDR3 spans 14 amino acids. Germline CDR1 reads SGHTA; CDR2 reads FQGNSA. V was clipped by 3 bases and J by 3 bases, with 9 bases between them. CDR3 protein: CASSFLGDYNEQFF. The CDR3 DNA sequence: TGTGCCAGCAGCTTTCTCGGGGACTACAATGAGCAGTTCTTC.

This clone was counted between two and nine times. The genes are TRBV30 and TRBJ2-3; weak D call: TRBD2 (5 bases). Trimming pared 0 bases from V and 4 bases from J, leaving 11 bases between. This CDR3 has 14 residues. Germline V gives CDR1 GTSNPN, CDR2 SVGIG (reference sequence). CDR3 residues: CAWSVRGRSDTQYF. In DNA form, the CDR3 reads TGTGCCTGGAGTGTAAGAGGGAGATCAGATACGCAGTATTTT.

The genes are TRBV5-6 and TRBJ2-1; D call uncertain. CDR1 is SGHDT and CDR2 is YYEEEE in the germline V gene. V lost 0 bases, J lost 8 bases, and 9 bases lay in between. The CDR3 has 13 amino acids. The CDR3 nucleotides are TGTGCCAGCAGCTTGGTTCCTAATTATGAGCAGTTCTTC. It translates to CASSLVPNYEQFF.

The sample holds many counts of this clone. The genes are TRBV30 and TRBJ2-2; 14 bases agree with TRBD2. Germline V gene sequence: CDR1 GTSNPN, CDR2 SVGIG (reference sequence). The CDR3 is 17 amino acids. With V trimmed by 1 base and J by 5 bases, 6 bases remained unmatched. CDR3 DNA: TGTGCCTGGAGTGGCCGGACTAGCGGGAGGTCGACCGGGGAGCTGTTTTTT. Translation gives CAWSGRTSGRSTGELFF.

J is TRBJ2-3 and V is TRBV11-3; TRBD1 matches at 9 bases. CDR3 length: 13 amino acids. Germline values: CDR1 SGHNT, CDR2 YENEEA. V was pared by 8 bases and J by 3 bases, with 3 bases of the junction left unmatched. The CDR3 protein is CASRDRATDTQYF. CDR3 bases: TGTGCCAGCCGGGACAGGGCTACAGATACGCAGTATTTT.

This clone was counted between two and nine times. The rearrangement joins TRBV5-1 to TRBJ2-7, with TRBD2 matching 11 bases. The CDR3 extends over 16 amino acids. Trimming at V came to 3 bases and at J to 6 bases, leaving 11 bases not matched to a gene. CDR1 and CDR2 from the germline V gene are SGHRS and YFSETQ. For the CDR3, the DNA is TGCGCCAGCAGCTCACTAGCGGGAGCAGGTAGAGGCGAGCAGTACTTC. Its translation: CASSSLAGAGRGEQYF.

In its sample, this clone was seen a few times. The rearrangement joins TRBV7-3 to TRBJ2-3; D ambiguous. V was clipped by 0 bases and J by 4 bases, with 11 bases between them. Germline loops: CDR1 SGHTA, CDR2 FQGTGA. CDR3 length: 15 amino acids. In DNA form, the CDR3 reads TGTGCCAGCAGCTTAACGGGATTCGCGGCAGATACGCAGTATTTT. Translated: CASSLTGFAADTQYF.

The chain employs TRBV29-1 and TRBJ2-1; D not resolved. Germline V gives CDR1 SQVTM, CDR2 ANQGSEA. V was pared by 3 bases and J by 6 bases, with 9 bases between. The CDR3 has 12 amino acids. The CDR3 is CSVDGLGNEQFF. DNA of the CDR3: TGCAGCGTTGATGGCCTAGGCAATGAGCAGTTCTTC.